This is a list of T cell receptor beta chains from one sample in a study of lymphopenia after photon versus proton radiotherapy. Using immunoSEQ multiplex PCR, the repertoire was profiled, and TCRdb retains in-frame clones only, with some absent. The repertoire includes some 30,000 clones, roughly 87% of them detected once, and 6.5% to 8% sits in the top ten. The sample in question was peripheral blood, obtained from a patient treated with proton-based radiotherapy. The source of these receptors is an older woman with pancreatic cancer. Some clones in this sample may be carry-over from other donors' samples. Both conserved end residues are part of each CDR3.

j_gene | v_gene | CDR3aa
TRBJ1-2 | TRBV5-4 | CASSPGQGGGYTF
TRBJ1-2 | TRBV6-1 | CASSDLTGFGYTF
TRBJ1-1 | TRBV7-2 | CASSLLGETEAFF
TRBJ2-7 | TRBV6-1 | CASSSRDRGLYEQYF
TRBJ1-2 | TRBV7-2 | CASSFEISGYGYTF
TRBJ2-2 | TRBV19 | CASSSPGQGSNTGELFF
TRBJ2-1 | TRBV29-1 | CSYGADYNEQFF
TRBJ1-5 | TRBV28 | CASSFSGIHQPQHF
TRBJ2-7 | TRBV7-9 | CASSPQQGYEQYF
TRBJ2-1 | TRBV27 | CASRSLGLAGPNEQFF
TRBJ2-3 | TRBV7-9 | CASSSRGDTDTQYF
TRBJ2-7 | TRBV10-1 | CASSESFGVNEQYF
TRBJ1-2 | TRBV6-6 | CASSYEANRGYTF
TRBJ2-5 | TRBV7-2 | CASSLGGLVAETQYF
TRBJ1-1 | TRBV6-1 | CASSPEGYSTEAFF